One sample yielded the 15 T cell receptor beta chains listed below, sequenced in a study of T cell repertoires in cytomegalovirus infection. One entry per CDR3 protein, called by TCRdb with MiXCR from the reads. The sample lists 150,000 or so distinct CDR3 sequences, 23% seen once, with approximately 9.9% in the top ten. What was sequenced was PBMCs. Source of these receptors: a human donor in good health (CMV status not recorded). Some clones in this sample may be carry-over from other donors' samples.

V gene TRBV7-3 combines with J gene TRBJ1-4, with 11 bases identical to TRBD1. Germline V gene lookup returns CDR1 SGHTA and CDR2 FQGTGA. The CDR3 totals 15 residues. V was clipped by 0 bases and J by 7 bases; unmatched bases: 1. As DNA, the CDR3 is TGTGCCAGCAGCTTAACTGGGACAGGGGGTGAAAAACTGTTTTTT. Translation: CASSLTGTGGEKLFF. The full variable domain, in which reference TRBV7-3 and TRBJ1-4 provide the parts outside the CDR3, is GAGVSQTPSNKVTEKGKYVELRCDPISGHTALYWYRQSLGQGPEFLIYFQGTGAADDSGLPNDRFFAVRPEGSVSTLKIQRTERGDSAVYLCASSLTGTGGEKLFFGSGTQLSVL.

J is TRBJ2-7 and V is TRBV28, with TRBD2 matching over 13 bases. J gave up 3 bases and V 6 bases, and 5 bases lay outside the gene matches. Germline V lookup: CDR1 MDHEN, CDR2 SYDVKM. This CDR3 has 15 residues. The CDR3 region has the DNA TGTGCCAGCAGCGCCGGGACTAGCGGGAACTACGAGCAGTACTTC. Translation gives CASSAGTSGNYEQYF.

In DNA, the CDR3 is TGTGCCAGCAGCATCTGGGGGGGCGCAGATGGCTACACCTTC. Protein product: CASSIWGGADGYTF. The chain combines TRBV7-2 with TRBJ1-2, with D tentatively TRBD1 (6 bases). The V end was cut by 5 bases, the J end by 6 bases, with 16 bases between. This CDR3 comprises 14 residues. The germline V gene encodes CDR1 SGHTA and CDR2 FQGNSA.

This clonotype was counted ten times or more. The rearrangement links TRBV7-2 to TRBJ2-7, with TRBD2 matching over 7 bases. The CDR3 runs to 16 residues. The germline V gene encodes CDR1 SGHTA and CDR2 FQGNSA. J was trimmed by 0 bases and V by 5 bases; bases with no gene match: 10. The CDR3 protein is CASSLPAGEFSYEQYF. Here the CDR3 DNA reads TGTGCCAGCAGCCTGCCCGCGGGGGAGTTCTCCTACGAGCAGTACTTC. Looking up the rest from reference TRBV7-2 and TRBJ2-7 gives the full variable domain: GAGVSQSPSNKVTEKGKDVELRCDPISGHTALYWYRQSLGQGLEFLIYFQGNSAPDKSGLPSDRFSAERTGGSVSTLTIQRTQQEDSAVYLCASSLPAGEFSYEQYFGPGTRLTVT.

The chain joins TRBV29-1 to TRBJ2-7; D assignment may be TRBD1 or TRBD2 (5 bases each). V shed 6 bases and J shed 4 bases, with 16 bases lying between them. The CDR3 runs 13 residues. Germline V gene lookup returns CDR1 SQVTM and CDR2 ANQGSEA. The CDR3, as DNA: TGCAGCGTCCTACCGTACGGGGCTTACGAGCAGTACTTC. It specifies CSVLPYGAYEQYF.

In its sample, this clonotype was seen many times. CDR3 region: CASSLEAIANGANVLTF. As DNA, the CDR3 is TGTGCCAGCAGCTTAGAGGCCATAGCGAATGGGGCCAACGTCCTGACTTTC. The chain couples TRBV7-6 to TRBJ2-6; D is possibly TRBD2 (5 bases). The CDR3 runs 17 residues. Germline assignment: CDR1 SGHVS and CDR2 FNYEAQ. Deletions cut 1 base from V and 3 bases from J, with 13 bases between. Using reference TRBV7-6 and TRBJ2-6 for the parts outside the CDR3, the full variable domain is GAGVSQSPRYKVTKRGQDVALRCDPISGHVSLYWYRQALGQGPEFLTYFNYEAQQDKSGLPNDRFSAERPEGSISTLTIQRTEQRDSAMYRCASSLEAIANGANVLTFGAGSRLTVL.

In this sample, this clonotype turned up a few times. CDR3 region: CASSYSGERPYEQYF. CDR3 nucleotide sequence: TGTGCCAGCAGTTACTCAGGGGAAAGACCCTACGAGCAGTACTTC. V gene TRBV6-2 or TRBV6-3 combines with J gene TRBJ2-7, with a weak D call TRBD1 (5 bases). The CDR3 consists of 15 residues. Trimming removed 0 bases from V and 2 bases from J, with 11 bases in between. Germline V lookup: CDR1 MNHEY, CDR2 SVGEGT.

This chain links TRBV29-1 with TRBJ2-7; 11 bases map to TRBD2. CDR1 is SQVTM, CDR2 ANQGSEA, per germline. V was clipped by 4 bases and J by 7 bases; unmatched bases: 6. The CDR3 length is 13 residues. CDR3 sequence (DNA): TGCAGCGTTGCGGGTAGCGGGAGGGGGGAGCAGTACTTC. Residues: CSVAGSGRGEQYF.

Relative to its sample, this clonotype is medium-sized. The rearrangement links TRBV28 to TRBJ2-3; the match to TRBD2 covers 11 bases. Germline-derived CDR1 and CDR2 are MDHEN and SYDVKM. Unmatched junction bases numbered 6, after V lost 5 bases and J lost 2 bases. CDR3 length equals 16 residues. The CDR3 nucleotides read TGTGCCAGCAGTCCAGGGACTAGCGGAGACACAGATACGCAGTATTTT. Translating gives CASSPGTSGDTDTQYF.

V and J are TRBV28 and TRBJ2-2; possible D gene TRBD2, 5 bases. Deletions cut 10 bases from V and 3 bases from J, with 9 bases between. Germline V CDR1 and CDR2: MDHEN, SYDVKM. The CDR3 has 12 amino acids. The CDR3 here is CAIMRDTGELFF. DNA for the CDR3: TGTGCCATAATGAGGGACACCGGGGAGCTGTTTTTT.

This clonotype was counted only a few times. V gene TRBV18 combines with J gene TRBJ1-1; D is unclear. Germline loops: CDR1 KGHSH, CDR2 LQKENI. The CDR3 runs to 15 residues. With 1 base removed from V and 3 bases from J, the gap between germline ends came to 12 bases. This CDR3 is CASSPREGFDTEAFF. The CDR3 DNA sequence: TGTGCCAGCTCACCACGGGAGGGATTTGACACTGAAGCTTTCTTT.

In the case of this clonotype: Given a much more abundant clone one base away, this may be a read error. Given the absence of the conserved phenylalanine or tryptophan at the CDR3 end, a read error is likely. This chain links TRBV7-8 with TRBJ1-2; D might be TRBD1 (5 bases). The ends were cut back, 4 bases at V and 4 bases at J, with 16 bases in the middle. This CDR3 comprises 15 residues. Germline V gene lookup returns CDR1 SGHVS and CDR2 FQNEAQ. CDR3 DNA: TGTGCCAGCAGCTCGGGGCCTTTTTCCTCCTATGGCTACACCTAC. Its protein product is CASSSGPFSSYGYTY.

Here the CDR3 DNA reads TGCGCCAGCAGCGGTAGCGGGGGGGGACACAATGAGCAGTTCTTC. It yields the protein CASSGSGGGHNEQFF. This sequence joins TRBV5-1 and TRBJ2-1; 11 bases are a match to TRBD2. Looked up from germline, CDR1 is SGHRS and CDR2 is YFSETQ. V lost 4 bases and J lost 5; bases outside the gene matches: 5. The CDR3 has 15 amino acids.

This clonotype was counted at least ten times. J is TRBJ2-3 and V is TRBV7-3, with 7 bases identical to TRBD1. CDR1 SGHTA and CDR2 FQGTGA come from the germline V gene. The CDR3 runs 16 residues. Trimming took 0 bases from V and 1 from J; bases not matched to a gene: 4. As DNA, the CDR3 is TGTGCCAGCAGCTTAACTCCTGGACAGGGCACAGATACGCAGTATTTT. Translated, it gives CASSLTPGQGTDTQYF.

V usage is TRBV11-2 and J usage is TRBJ2-1; 7 nucleotides agree with TRBD2. Germline V CDR1 and CDR2: SGHAT, FQNNGV. This CDR3 contains 13 residues. Trimming removed 4 bases from V and 7 bases from J; junction bases left unmatched: 4. CDR3 in DNA: TGTGCCAGCAGCTCGGGACTACTGAATGAGCAGTTCTTC. Protein: CASSSGLLNEQFF.